Detailed here is one T cell receptor (beta chain). Its antigen remains unidentified. The PCR was carried out with 60 Vbeta primers and 13 Jbeta primers. Clones were sequenced by immunoSEQ multiplex PCR, and TCRdb holds only the in-frame ones, with some missing. The sample lists some 190,000 clones, 81% occurring once. Germline CDR1 reads MGHDK; CDR2 reads SYGVNS. The junction had 5 bases not matched to a gene; V was cut back by 4 bases and J by 0 bases. This CDR3 has 17 amino acids. The data belong to a study of cytomegalovirus exposure and HLA in healthy donors. Study information: Early released data had tens of millions of unique TCRs, all coming from HLA-typed donors.

Findings and caveats of the study: Roughly uniform sequencing depth across donors was assumed, possibly incorrectly. A later analysis associated 16,000 or so TCR beta sequences with HLA alleles at a 0.05 false discovery rate. A later analysis found TCR association rates differed by HLA locus, highest for DRB1 and lowest for HLA-C.

The sequenced sample was PBMCs. The sequence derives from a man aged 18 to 29 in good health and CMV-seronegative. The rearrangement uses TRBV25-1 and TRBJ2-1; 11 nucleotides line up with TRBD2. CDR3 in amino acids: CASSGSSGRISYNEQFF. CDR3 sequence (DNA): TGTGCCAGCAGTGGGTCTAGCGGGAGGATCTCCTACAATGAGCAGTTCTTC.